The 28 T cell receptor beta chains below come from one sample, sequenced in a study of T cell responses to AZD1222 COVID-19 vaccine. The table came from immunoSEQ multiplex PCR; TCRdb's copy has only in-frame clones and leaves some out. The data show tens of thousands of clones, 70% to 90% seen once. Sequencing used peripheral blood, obtained 28 days after the second AZD1222 dose. These receptors came from an adult who received the AZD1222 COVID-19 vaccine.

The chain recombines TRBV28 with TRBJ2-7, with a tentative D call TRBD1 (5 bases). Germline V CDR1 and CDR2: MDHEN, SYDVKM. V lost 1 base and J 4 bases, leaving 5 bases between the germline ends. This CDR3 contains 12 residues. CDR3 amino acids: CASSLYRYEQYF. DNA for the CDR3: TGTGCCAGCAGTTTATACAGGTACGAGCAGTACTTC.

The CDR3 protein is CASSWGGTTDYTF. In DNA, the CDR3 is TGTGCCAGCAGTTGGGGCGGGACGACGGACTACACCTTC. The V gene is TRBV28, the J gene TRBJ1-2, with a tentative D call TRBD1 (5 bases). Per the germline V gene, CDR1 is MDHEN and CDR2 is SYDVKM. V lost 4 bases to trimming and J lost 10 bases, with 16 bases between them. The CDR3 contains 13 residues.

The chain employs TRBV15 and TRBJ1-6; D is uncertain. V lost 0 bases to trimming and J lost 9 bases, with 12 bases between them. The CDR3 totals 15 residues. Germline V lookup: CDR1 LNHNV, CDR2 YYDKDF (reference sequence). The CDR3 here is CATSRERNGVSPLHF. CDR3 DNA sequence: TGTGCCACCAGCAGAGAGAGGAATGGGGTTTCACCCCTCCACTTT.

The V and J genes are TRBV6-5 and TRBJ1-2; D remains unclear. Germline CDR1 is MNHEY and CDR2 is SVGAGI. This CDR3 spans 14 amino acids. The V end was cut by 6 bases, the J end by 4 bases, with 15 bases between. The CDR3 sequence is CASSLPDGSYGYTF. The CDR3 nucleotides read TGTGCCAGCAGCCTCCCGGACGGAAGCTATGGCTACACCTTC.

V and J are TRBV9 and TRBJ1-6, with no clear D. Trimming stripped 3 bases from V and 2 bases from J, with 6 bases between. The CDR3 covers 14 residues. Per germline, CDR1 SGDLS and CDR2 YYNGEE. DNA of the CDR3: TGTGCCAGCAGCGAACAGACCTATAATTCACCCCTCCACTTT. Its translation is CASSEQTYNSPLHF. The whole variable domain, filled in from reference TRBV9 and TRBJ1-6, reads DSGVTQTPKHLITATGQRVTLRCSPRSGDLSVYWYQQSLDQGLQFLIQYYNGEERAKGNILERFSAQQFPDLHSELNLSSLELGDSALYFCASSEQTYNSPLHFGNGTRLTVT.

This clone was detected only once. This chain joins TRBV10-3 and TRBJ2-1; 12 bases map to TRBD2. Germline CDR1 and CDR2: ENHRY and SYGVKD. With 9 bases clipped from V and 6 bases from J, the junction kept 3 bases outside the gene matches. The CDR3 contains 13 residues. The CDR3 spells CAILAGGSNEQFF. The CDR3 region has the DNA TGTGCCATACTAGCGGGGGGTTCCAATGAGCAGTTCTTC.

This sequence joins TRBV3-1 (or the pseudogene TRBV3-2) and TRBJ2-1; tentative D call: TRBD2 (5 bases). Trimming took off 4 bases at V and 10 bases at J, with 20 bases between the two ends. The CDR3 is 15 amino acids. CDR1 is LGHDT, CDR2 YNNKEL, per germline (reference sequence). This CDR3 is CASSLAPSRSGEQFF. The CDR3 DNA follows: TGTGCCAGCAGCCTGGCCCCTTCCCGTTCGGGAGAGCAGTTCTTC.

CDR3 residues: CASSLTGGTEAFF. The CDR3 DNA reads as TGCGCCAGCAGCTTGACTGGGGGCACTGAAGCTTTCTTT. The chain is built from TRBV5-1 and TRBJ1-1; a weak D match, TRBD1 (5 bases). V was shortened by 1 base and J by 4 bases, with 8 bases between the two germline ends. This CDR3 comprises 13 residues. Germline loops: CDR1 SGHRS, CDR2 YFSETQ. Together with reference TRBV5-1 and TRBJ1-1, the CDR3 gives the full variable domain: KAGVTQTPRYLIKTRGQQVTLSCSPISGHRSVSWYQQTPGQGLQFLFEYFSETQRNKGNFPGRFSGRQFSNSRSEMNVSTLELGDSALYLCASSLTGGTEAFFGQGTRLTVV.

V and J are TRBV7-9 and TRBJ2-2; no clear D. Trimming shortened V by 5 bases and J by 1 base, and 14 bases separated the two germline ends. The CDR3 spans 16 residues. The germline CDR1 and CDR2 sequences are SEHNR and FQNEAQ (reference sequence). The CDR3 sequence: CASSLGSSRNTGELFF. The CDR3 bases are TGTGCCAGCAGCCTCGGATCCTCTCGGAACACCGGGGAGCTGTTTTTT.

The rearrangement links TRBV3-1 (or the pseudogene TRBV3-2) to TRBJ1-6; possible D gene TRBD1, 5 bases. V lost 0 bases and J lost 7, with 7 bases in between. This CDR3 has 14 amino acids. Germline lookup yields CDR1 LGHDT and CDR2 YNNKEL (reference sequence). The CDR3 nucleotides are TGTGCCAGCAGCCAAGACAGGGCGAATTCACCCCTCCACTTT. Its protein is CASSQDRANSPLHF.

This clone occurred a few times. The rearrangement joins TRBV7-9 to TRBJ1-2; possibly TRBD1 for D (5 bases). CDR1 and CDR2 from the germline V gene are SEHNR and FQNEAQ (reference sequence). Trimming stripped 7 bases from V and 7 bases from J, with 7 bases between. CDR3 length equals 10 residues. DNA of the CDR3: TGTGCCAGCAAAGACAGTGGCTACACCTTC. The encoded protein is CASKDSGYTF.

CDR3 coding DNA: TGCGCCAGCAGCTTGGAGTTCTGGACAGGGGTCTCACCCCTCCACTTT. It encodes CASSLEFWTGVSPLHF. The rearrangement joins TRBV5-1 to TRBJ1-6; the match to TRBD1 covers 9 bases. CDR1 SGHRS and CDR2 YFSETQ come from the germline V gene. The CDR3 extends over 16 amino acids. With 0 bases clipped from V and 10 bases from J, the junction kept 8 bases outside the gene matches.

V and J are TRBV6-5 and TRBJ1-5; unclear D gene. From germline, CDR1 is MNHEY and CDR2 SVGAGI. The CDR3 spans 12 residues. The V and J ends lost 4 bases and 3 bases respectively, with 4 bases between them. In DNA form, the CDR3 reads TGTGCCAGCAGTTCCCTCAATCAGCCCCAGCATTTT. Its protein product is CASSSLNQPQHF.

The CDR3 sequence is CASSLDGVNYGYTF. DNA for the CDR3: TGTGCCAGCAGCTTAGATGGGGTAAACTATGGCTACACCTTC. The gene calls are TRBV7-2 and TRBJ1-2; D gene unclear. CDR3 length: 14 amino acids. Deletions cut 1 base from V and 2 bases from J, with 8 bases between. Germline V CDR1 and CDR2: SGHTA, FQGNSA.

This chain connects TRBV19 to TRBJ2-5, with TRBD1 identical over 7 bases. The V gene end was trimmed by 6 bases and the J gene end by 5 bases; junction bases not matched to a gene: 12. The CDR3 loop spans 15 amino acids. CDR1 is LNHDA and CDR2 is SQIVND in the germline V gene (reference sequence). The CDR3 DNA follows: TGTGCCAGTAGCGGTATGACAGGGATGCAGGAGACCCAGTACTTC. Encoded protein: CASSGMTGMQETQYF.

This chain links TRBV19 with TRBJ1-5; D gene unclear. The CDR3 runs to 13 residues. V was shortened by 7 bases and J by 2 bases, with 9 bases between the two germline ends. Germline CDR1 LNHDA, CDR2 SQIVND (reference sequence). CDR3 coding DNA: TGTGCCAGTAACCAGCAGCGCAATCAGCCCCAGCATTTT. Protein product: CASNQQRNQPQHF.

The J gene is TRBJ1-1, the V gene TRBV6-1; possibly TRBD1 for D (5 bases). Between the trimmed V and J ends, which lost 3 bases and 0 bases, there was a span of 11 bases. Germline V CDR1 and CDR2: MNHNS, SASEGT. The CDR3 contains 15 residues. CDR3 sequence reads: CASSELTGMNTEAFF. The DNA for the CDR3 is TGTGCCAGCAGTGAGTTAACAGGTATGAACACTGAAGCTTTCTTT.

This clone was counted once. The rearrangement links TRBV5-4 to TRBJ2-7, with D unresolved. Germline V gives CDR1 SGHNT, CDR2 YYREEE (reference sequence). V gave up 0 bases and J gave up 3 bases, with 13 bases separating them. CDR3 length: 15 residues. The CDR3 spells CASSLGVGNFYEQYF. CDR3 sequence (DNA): TGTGCCAGCAGCTTGGGTGTAGGGAATTTCTACGAGCAGTACTTC.

This sequence joins TRBV24-1 and TRBJ1-6, with D possibly TRBD1 on 5 matching bases. Germline-derived CDR1 and CDR2 are KGHDR and SFDVKD. The length of the CDR3 is 15 residues. Trimming left V 4 bases short and J 10 bases short, with 16 bases between. In nucleotides, the CDR3 is TGTGCCACCAGTGAAACTGAACGGGGCTACTCACCCCTCCACTTT. It specifies CATSETERGYSPLHF.

This clone was detected once. V and J are TRBV18 and TRBJ1-1, with D possibly TRBD1 on 6 matching bases. V lost 6 bases, J lost 3 bases, and 11 bases lay in between. The germline V gene encodes CDR1 KGHSH and CDR2 LQKENI. The CDR3 is 13 residues long. CDR3 nucleotide sequence: TGTGCCAGCTCGAGACACAGGGACACTGAAGCTTTCTTT. It encodes CASSRHRDTEAFF.

V is TRBV4-2 and J is TRBJ1-6; 7 bases are a match to TRBD1. This CDR3 comprises 15 residues. Germline assignment: CDR1 LGHNA and CDR2 YNFKEQ. The junction had 6 bases not matched to a gene; V was cut back by 3 bases and J by 7 bases. The CDR3 DNA reads TGTGCCAGCAGCCAGGCCGGGACAGACAATTCACCCCTCCACTTT. It yields the protein CASSQAGTDNSPLHF.

The rearrangement uses TRBV11-2 and TRBJ1-2; no clear D gene. CDR1 is SGHAT, CDR2 FQNNGV, per germline. The CDR3 extends over 15 amino acids. The ends were cut back, 2 bases at V and 6 bases at J, with 16 bases in the middle. This chain's CDR3 is CASSLFRRPFDGYTF. The CDR3 DNA is TGTGCCAGCAGCTTATTTCGGAGGCCTTTCGATGGCTACACCTTC. Full variable domain (rest looked up from reference TRBV11-2 and TRBJ1-2): EAGVAQSPRYKIIEKRQSVAFWCNPISGHATLYWYQQILGQGPKLLIQFQNNGVVDDSQLPKDRFSAERLKGVDSTLKIQPAKLEDSAVYLCASSLFRRPFDGYTFGSGTRLTVV.

The chain couples TRBV9 to TRBJ1-5; D gene ambiguous. This CDR3 region has 15 residues. Germline V gene lookup returns CDR1 SGDLS and CDR2 YYNGEE. Deletions cut 0 bases from V and 0 bases from J, with 7 bases between. The CDR3 protein is CASSVGVDSNQPQHF. The CDR3 coding sequence is TGTGCCAGCAGCGTAGGGGTGGATAGCAATCAGCCCCAGCATTTT.

The chain links TRBV24-1 to TRBJ1-2; D gene ambiguous. The CDR3 spans 12 residues. Germline V gives CDR1 KGHDR, CDR2 SFDVKD. V shed 0 bases and J shed 4 bases, with 2 bases lying between them. The CDR3 sequence is CATSDLSYGYTF. The CDR3 bases are TGTGCCACCAGTGATTTGAGCTATGGCTACACCTTC.

Turning to this clone: A read error may produce the germline difference seen at one junction end. The V gene is TRBV18, the J gene TRBJ1-3; TRBD1 might be the D (5 bases). The CDR3 is 17 residues long. In germline, CDR1 is KGHSH, CDR2 LQKENI. This chain's CDR3 is CASSPGHAVQVGTTIYF. The CDR3 DNA reads as TGTGCCAGCTCACCGGGCCACGCGGTACAGGTAGGAACCACCATATATTTT.

The chain employs TRBV9 and TRBJ2-7; D is possibly TRBD1 (6 bases). The V gene's germline CDR1 is SGDLS and CDR2 YYNGEE. Between the trimmed V and J ends, which lost 3 bases and 1 base, there was a span of 14 bases. This CDR3 is 15 amino acids long. This CDR3 reads CASSAEPGQSYEQYF. CDR3 in DNA: TGTGCCAGCAGCGCAGAACCGGGACAATCCTACGAGCAGTACTTC.

The V and J genes are TRBV28 and TRBJ2-7; D is tentatively TRBD1 or TRBD2 (5 bases each). Between the trimmed V and J ends, which lost 6 bases and 7 bases, there was a span of 19 bases. This CDR3 is 14 amino acids long. CDR1 is MDHEN, CDR2 SYDVKM, per germline. Written as DNA, the CDR3 is TGTGCCAGCAGGTTGTTCCAGGGAGCGAATGAGCAGTACTTC. Encoded protein: CASRLFQGANEQYF.

The chain's CDR3 is CASSRSTDTQYF. The CDR3 bases are TGTGCCAGCAGCCGGAGCACAGATACGCAGTATTTT. The genes are TRBV7-9 and TRBJ2-3; the D is unclear. V lost 5 bases to trimming and J lost 0 bases, with 3 bases between them. CDR1 SEHNR and CDR2 FQNEAQ come from the germline V gene (reference sequence). The CDR3 is 12 amino acids. The complete variable domain, with remaining parts taken from reference TRBV7-9 and TRBJ2-3, reads DTGVSQNPRHKITKRGQNVTFRCDPISEHNRLYWYRQTLGQGPEFLTYFQNEAQLEKSRLLSDRFSAERPKGSFSTLEIQRTEQGDSAMYLCASSRSTDTQYFGPGTRLTVL.